A selection of T cell receptor beta chains follows, all from one sample in a study of breast tumors, draining lymph nodes, adjacent tissues. Via MiXCR, TCRdb re-called the multiplex PCR reads, giving one row per CDR3 protein. The sample consists of 65,000 to 80,000 distinct CDR3 sequences, roughly 19% of them appearing once. The sequencing sample was made of axillary lymph node tissue. Receptors originate from a female donor with breast cancer. Some clones in this sample may be carry-over from other donors' samples. CDR3s include the opening cysteine and the closing phenylalanine or tryptophan. The order of the fields is clone size, J gene, V gene, D gene, CDR3 DNA, CDR3 protein. The D gene is left open where the match is weak. For some rows the clone size is stated as once, few or many, or as a class when expanded; others skip it.

many | TRBJ2-2 | TRBV4-1 | NA | TGCGCCAGCAGCCAACGTGGGGGCAGCACCGGGGAGCTGTTTTTT | CASSQRGGSTGELFF
few | TRBJ2-5 | TRBV28 | NA | TGTGCCAGCAGCGGAGAGATTGAGACCCAGTACTTC | CASSGEIETQYF
many | TRBJ2-1 | TRBV4-1 | NA | TGCGCCAGCAGCCATTACACGGATTACAATGAGCAGTTCTTC | CASSHYTDYNEQFF
many | TRBJ1-2 | TRBV16 | NA | TGTGCCAGCAGCCAAGGGACGGTCTATGGCTACACCTTC | CASSQGTVYGYTF
NA | TRBJ2-7 | TRBV28 | NA | TGTGTCAGCAGTGGTCTAGGGATTGGGGGATACGAGCAGTACTTC | CVSSGLGIGGYEQYF
many | TRBJ2-2 | TRBV29-1 | TRBD1 | TGCAGCGTTATATCGGGACAGGGGAACACCGGGGAGCTGTTTTTT | CSVISGQGNTGELFF
many | TRBJ2-1 | TRBV10-3 | NA | TGTGCCATCAGTGATCAAGGGTACGAGCAGTTCTTC | CAISDQGYEQFF
many | TRBJ2-7 | TRBV5-1 | TRBD1 | TGCGCCAGCAGTCCCGGGACAGGGCTTTCCTACGAGCAGTACTTC | CASSPGTGLSYEQYF
NA | TRBJ2-7 | TRBV28 | TRBD1 | TGTGCCAGCAGGGCACAGGGGTGGGAGCAGCACTTC | CASRAQGWEQHF
many | TRBJ1-3 | TRBV12-3/TRBV12-4 | NA | TGTGCCAGCAGTTTTCGAGACACCATATATTTT | CASSFRDTIYF
many | TRBJ1-6 | TRBV7-3 | TRBD1 | TGTGCCAGCAGTCAATCCGGGACAGCTAATTCACCCCTCCACTTT | CASSQSGTANSPLHF
few | TRBJ2-6 | TRBV11-2 | TRBD2 | TGTGCCAGCAGCTCCGGGACTACCTCTGGGGCCAACGTCCTGACTTTC | CASSSGTTSGANVLTF
NA | TRBJ2-7 | TRBV28 | NA | TGTGCCAGCAGCTTTGTGACCCCCTACGAGCAGTACTTC | CASSFVTPYEQYF
many | TRBJ2-5 | TRBV9 | NA | TGTGCCAGCAGCGTACTCGACGGATACCAAGAGACCCAGTACTTC | CASSVLDGYQETQYF
many | TRBJ2-3 | TRBV12-3/TRBV12-4 | NA | TGTGCCAGCAGTTTGTTCGGCAGCACAGATACGCAGTATTTT | CASSLFGSTDTQYF
many | TRBJ2-2 | TRBV14 | NA | TGTGCCAGCAGCCGAATACAGGGCTGGACCGGGGAGCTGTTTTTT | CASSRIQGWTGELFF
many | TRBJ1-3 | TRBV4-2 | NA | TGTGCCAGCAGCCAAGATCCTGGACGTCTAATCTCTGGAAACACCATATATTTT | CASSQDPGRLISGNTIYF
many | TRBJ2-5 | TRBV11-2 | NA | TGTGCCAGCCAAACCTTGGTGCGGCAAGAGACCCAGTACTTC | CASQTLVRQETQYF
NA | TRBJ1-4 | TRBV7-3 | NA | TGTGCCAGCAGCCCCCCTTTGCGGGAGGCAACTAATGAAAAACTGTTTTTT | CASSPPLREATNEKLFF
many | TRBJ1-3 | TRBV6-5 | NA | TGTGCCAGCAGTTACGAAAACACCATATATTTT | CASSYENTIYF
NA | TRBJ2-4 | TRBV4-3 | TRBD1 | TGCGCCAGCAGCCTTGGACAGGTCGCCAAAAACATTCAGTACTTC | CASSLGQVAKNIQYF
NA | TRBJ2-1 | TRBV11-2 | NA | TGTGCCAGCAGCTTCCAGGGGGGCAATGAGCAGTTCTTC | CASSFQGGNEQFF
NA | TRBJ2-5 | TRBV19 | TRBD2 | TGTGCCAGTAGTATAGAGGGGTTGCGGGGGTACCAAGAGACCCAGTACTTC | CASSIEGLRGYQETQYF
NA | TRBJ1-4 | TRBV19 | NA | TGTGCCGGTCGGGACCGACTAAATGAAAAACTGTTTTTT | CAGRDRLNEKLFF
many | TRBJ2-5 | TRBV11-3 | NA | TGTGCCAGCAGCTTAGATTTTGTAGAGACCCAGTACTTC | CASSLDFVETQYF
many | TRBJ2-1 | TRBV6-5 | TRBD2 | TGTGCCAGCACCCCTACCCAGCGGGAGGGCCTGTACAATGAGCAGTTCTTC | CASTPTQREGLYNEQFF
few | TRBJ1-5 | TRBV30 | NA | TGTGCCTGGAGTAGGGCTAGCTGGCCCCAGCATTTT | CAWSRASWPQHF
few | TRBJ2-5 | TRBV12-3/TRBV12-4 | NA | TGTGCCAGCAGTGTCGGACCCCACCAAGAGACCCAGTACTTC | CASSVGPHQETQYF
many | TRBJ2-3 | TRBV29-1 | NA | TGCAGCGTTGACCCCATCGAGGACAATCTACCAGATACGCAGTATTTT | CSVDPIEDNLPDTQYF
many | TRBJ2-1 | TRBV5-6 | NA | TGTGCCAGCACCCTCTCCAGACTCTCCCTCTACAATGAGCAGTTCTTC | CASTLSRLSLYNEQFF
many | TRBJ2-1 | TRBV2 | TRBD2 | TGTGCCAGCAATGCGGGAGGAGGGGTCAATGAGCAGTTCTTC | CASNAGGGVNEQFF
few | TRBJ2-3 | TRBV5-6 | NA | TGTGCCAGCAGCTTTCTTTCGGGGTCAGATACGCAGTATTTT | CASSFLSGSDTQYF
many | TRBJ2-7 | TRBV7-8 | TRBD1 | TGTGCCAGCAGCTTAGTGTTCCAGAAGACCGGGACAGGGACCTACGAGCAGTACTTC | CASSLVFQKTGTGTYEQYF
many | TRBJ2-7 | TRBV7-8 | TRBD1 | TGTGCCAGCAGCGTAGACAGGGGGCCGACCTACGAGCAGTACTTC | CASSVDRGPTYEQYF
many | TRBJ2-3 | TRBV24-1 | TRBD1 | TGTGCCACCAGTGATTTGCGAAATGACAGGGGGAACCCCACAGATACGCAGTATTTT | CATSDLRNDRGNPTDTQYF
NA | TRBJ2-7 | TRBV11-3 | TRBD2 | TGTGCCAGCAGCTTAGATCGGGGGGGACTAGCGGGAGTTAACTCCTACGAGCAGTACTTC | CASSLDRGGLAGVNSYEQYF
many | TRBJ2-7 | TRBV5-4 | NA | TGTGCCAGCATCTACGAGCAGTACTTC | CASIYEQYF
many | TRBJ2-7 | TRBV28 | NA | TGTGCCAGCAGTTTTGCGGGGAAGGCGGGCGAGCAGTACTTC | CASSFAGKAGEQYF
many | TRBJ2-1 | TRBV7-2 | TRBD2 | TGTGCCAGCAGCCCCCGGGCTAGCGGGAGGGCTGGGACCAATGAGCAGTTCTTC | CASSPRASGRAGTNEQFF
many | TRBJ1-2 | TRBV7-2 | NA | TGTGCCAGCAGCTTAGGGGCAGGGCCCCTGGGCTACACCTTC | CASSLGAGPLGYTF
many | TRBJ1-6 | TRBV24-1 | NA | TGTGCCACCAGTGACTCCCCGGGGAGGCGGTATAATTCACCCCTCCACTTT | CATSDSPGRRYNSPLHF
many | TRBJ1-2 | TRBV7-2 | TRBD1 | TGTGCCAGCAGGCCCGGGACAGGGCGGGTTGGCTACACCTTC | CASRPGTGRVGYTF
many | TRBJ1-2 | TRBV6-5 | TRBD1 | TGTGCCAGTGGACAGGGCTGGGGCTACACCTTC | CASGQGWGYTF
many | TRBJ1-6 | TRBV30 | TRBD1 | TGTGCCTGGGACAGGGGGAAGAGGTCACCCCTCCACTTT | CAWDRGKRSPLHF
NA | TRBJ2-7 | TRBV2 | TRBD2 | TGTGCCAGCAGTGTTAGCGGGAGTTTCACCTATGGGCAGTACTTC | CASSVSGSFTYGQYF
NA | TRBJ2-1 | TRBV3-1 | NA | TGTGTCAGCAGCCAACCGTCCTGGACTGACAATGAGCAGTTCTTC | CVSSQPSWTDNEQFF
many | TRBJ2-7 | TRBV6-2/TRBV6-3 | TRBD2 | TGTGCCAGCAGGCGGGGGACTAGCTCCGAGCAGTACTTC | CASRRGTSSEQYF
many | TRBJ2-1 | TRBV3-1 | TRBD1 | TGTGCCAGCAGCCAAGCCGGGACAGGGAACGAGCAGTTCTTC | CASSQAGTGNEQFF
few | TRBJ2-6 | TRBV4-3 | NA | TGCGCCAGCAGCCAAGATGTAAGGGGGGATGGGGCCAACGTCCTGACTTTC | CASSQDVRGDGANVLTF
NA | TRBJ2-7 | TRBV27 | NA | TGTGCCAGCAGTCCCCAAGGCAGGGAGCAGTACTTC | CASSPQGREQYF
many | TRBJ2-5 | TRBV27 | TRBD2 | TGTGCCAGCAGTCGAAGGACTAGCGGAGCCCAAGAGACCCAGTACTTC | CASSRRTSGAQETQYF
many | TRBJ2-3 | TRBV6-6 | TRBD2 | TGTGCCAGCAGTTACAGTGTGCGGGAGGCACCCACAGATACGCAGTATTTT | CASSYSVREAPTDTQYF
many | TRBJ2-7 | TRBV5-1 | TRBD2 | TGCGCCAGCAGCTCAGGACTAGAGCCCTACGAGCAGTACTTC | CASSSGLEPYEQYF
many | TRBJ2-1 | TRBV9 | TRBD2 | TGTGCCAGCAGCGTAGTCGAGCGGGAGAACGATGAGCAGTTCTTC | CASSVVERENDEQFF